The 28 T cell receptor beta chains given below trace back to one sample, sequenced in a study of cytomegalovirus exposure and HLA in healthy donors. PCR primers comprised 60 Vbeta and 13 Jbeta primers. Here immunoSEQ multiplex PCR was the method, and the copy in TCRdb shows in-frame clones only, minus some. The sample contains around 210,000 clones, roughly four fifths of which appear only once. Sequencing was performed on PBMCs. Receptor source: a woman aged 40 to 50 in good health and CMV-seronegative.

This chain connects TRBV7-9 to TRBJ1-1; D is unclear. Germline CDR1 reads SEHNR; CDR2 reads FQNEAQ (reference sequence). The V end was cut by 5 bases, the J end by 1 base, with 11 bases between. CDR3 size: 14 residues. CDR3 in DNA: TGTGCCAGCAGCCTCATACAGAGGAACACTGAAGCTTTCTTT. This gives the protein CASSLIQRNTEAFF.

In its sample, this clone was seen a few times. V is TRBV5-5 and J is TRBJ2-7; D call uncertain. This CDR3 has 12 amino acids. V shed 1 base and J shed 3 bases, with 5 bases lying between them. The germline V gene encodes CDR1 SGHKS and CDR2 YYEKEE (reference sequence). DNA of the CDR3: TGTGCCAGCAGCTTGAACTTCTACGAGCAGTACTTC. Protein product: CASSLNFYEQYF.

This clone showed up just a few times. The conserved closing phenylalanine or tryptophan is absent in this CDR3, likely reflecting a read error. The V call is TRBV7-9, the J call TRBJ2-7; maybe TRBD1 (5 bases). The CDR3 covers 14 residues. Between the trimmed V and J ends, which lost 5 bases and 9 bases, there was a span of 20 bases. Germline CDR1 is SEHNR and CDR2 is FQNEAQ (reference sequence). DNA for the CDR3: TGTGCCAGCAGCCGCGACGATCTAGGGGAACGGCAGTACCTC. Protein: CASSRDDLGERQYL.

This chain connects TRBV9 to TRBJ1-1; no clear D. There are 12 residues in the CDR3. Germline V CDR1 and CDR2: SGDLS, YYNGEE. V lost 3 bases and J 11 bases, leaving 14 bases between the germline ends. The CDR3: CASSDHGKTAFF. The DNA of the CDR3 is TGTGCCAGCAGCGACCACGGGAAGACTGCTTTCTTT.

The chain combines TRBV9 with TRBJ1-4; a weak D match, TRBD1 (6 bases). Germline V lookup: CDR1 SGDLS, CDR2 YYNGEE. CDR3 size: 15 residues. The V gene lost 3 bases and the J gene lost 4 bases, with 13 bases spanning the gap. This chain's CDR3 is CASSARDNGNEKLFF. The DNA for the CDR3 is TGTGCCAGCAGCGCCCGGGACAACGGTAATGAAAAACTGTTTTTT.

V and J are TRBV18 and TRBJ1-1, with TRBD1 identical over 7 bases. This CDR3 is built from 13 residues. The V segment lost 4 bases and the J segment 3 bases; nucleotides outside the gene matches: 2. Germline V lookup: CDR1 KGHSH, CDR2 LQKENI. The CDR3 loop is CASSQGAYTEAFF. Written as DNA, the CDR3 is TGTGCCAGCTCACAGGGGGCTTACACTGAAGCTTTCTTT.

The genes are TRBV10-1 and TRBJ1-5, with 10 bases that match TRBD1. This CDR3 region has 16 residues. Unmatched junction bases numbered 7, after V lost 6 bases and J lost 2 bases. CDR1 is WNHNN, CDR2 SYGVQD, per germline (reference sequence). CDR3 coding DNA: TGCGCCAGCAGAAACCGGGACAGGGGTTGCAATCAGCCCCAGCATTTT. This codes for CASRNRDRGCNQPQHF.

The chain couples TRBV5-1 to TRBJ2-5; 12 positions match TRBD2. The CDR3 length is 22 residues. Germline V gene data show CDR1 as SGHRS and CDR2 as YFSETQ. With V trimmed by 7 bases and J by 2 bases, 27 bases remained unmatched. CDR3 region: CASARGFGQTQGLAGYQETQYF. The CDR3 DNA follows: TGCGCCAGCGCCAGGGGTTTCGGACAGACTCAAGGACTAGCGGGATATCAAGAGACCCAGTACTTC.

This rearrangement joins TRBV4-2 to TRBJ2-3; 10 nucleotides line up with TRBD1. The CDR3 consists of 17 residues. Germline V gene sequence: CDR1 LGHNA, CDR2 YNFKEQ. Trimming at V came to 0 bases and at J to 3 bases, leaving 6 bases not matched to a gene. CDR3 protein: CASSQDIGGQGTDTQYF. DNA for the CDR3: TGTGCCAGCAGCCAAGATATAGGGGGACAGGGGACAGATACGCAGTATTTT.

This clone was detected once. The V call is TRBV18, the J call TRBJ1-1, with D hard to call. The V and J ends lost 6 bases and 1 base respectively, with 18 bases between them. CDR3 length: 16 residues. Germline V gene lookup returns CDR1 KGHSH and CDR2 LQKENI. The CDR3 loop is CASSPIRRDTNTEAFF. The DNA of the CDR3 is TGTGCCAGCTCTCCAATCCGCCGGGATACGAACACTGAAGCTTTCTTT.

This clone was seen more than once but under ten times. V and J are TRBV19 and TRBJ1-5, with 8 bases fitting TRBD1. Trimming cost V 7 bases and J 7 bases; bases outside gene matches: 15. The CDR3 consists of 16 residues. Germline V lookup: CDR1 LNHDA, CDR2 SQIVND (reference sequence). DNA of the CDR3: TGTGCCAGTACCTCGCTTTGGGACAGGTATAACCAGCCCCAGCATTTT. Translating gives CASTSLWDRYNQPQHF.

Notes on this clone: The sample carries other DNA sequences with the same CDR3. J is TRBJ2-3 and V is TRBV5-6, with a tentative D call TRBD2 (5 bases). The germline V gene encodes CDR1 SGHDT and CDR2 YYEEEE. CDR3 length: 15 residues. V was shortened by 4 bases and J by 8 bases, with 20 bases between the two germline ends. This CDR3 is CASSLRSGSGSTQYF. CDR3 coding DNA: TGTGCCAGCAGCCTGAGGAGCGGTTCCGGCAGTACGCAGTATTTT.

The chain recombines TRBV5-6 with TRBJ2-7; 13 positions agree with TRBD2. The CDR3 loop spans 17 amino acids. The ends lost 0 bases at V and 6 bases at J; junction bases unmatched: 9. Germline CDR1 is SGHDT and CDR2 is YYEEEE. The CDR3 spells CASSLGGLAGEGLEQYF. CDR3 DNA: TGTGCCAGCAGCTTGGGAGGACTAGCGGGAGAAGGGCTCGAGCAGTACTTC. The full variable domain, rest sourced from reference TRBV5-6 and TRBJ2-7, is DAGVTQSPTHLIKTRGQQVTLRCSPKSGHDTVSWYQQALGQGPQFIFQYYEEEERQRGNFPDRFSGHQFPNYSSELNVNALLLGDSALYLCASSLGGLAGEGLEQYFGPGTRLTVT.

V and J are TRBV7-2 and TRBJ2-5; no definite D call. CDR3 length: 13 amino acids. Per germline, CDR1 SGHTA and CDR2 FQGNSA. The V end was cut by 1 base, the J end by 2 bases, with 5 bases between. CDR3 in amino acids: CASSLVLQETQYF. CDR3 nucleotide sequence: TGTGCCAGCAGCTTAGTTCTTCAAGAGACCCAGTACTTC.

This sequence joins TRBV19 and TRBJ1-5, with 7 bases lining up with TRBD1. CDR3 length: 15 amino acids. Unmatched junction bases numbered 9, after V lost 3 bases and J lost 7 bases. The germline CDR1 and CDR2 sequences are LNHDA and SQIVND (reference sequence). The CDR3 is CASSMKTGKGQPQHF. Written as DNA, the CDR3 is TGTGCCAGTAGTATGAAGACAGGGAAGGGACAGCCCCAGCATTTT. The full variable domain, in which reference TRBV19 and TRBJ1-5 provide the parts outside the CDR3, is DGGITQSPKYLFRKEGQNVTLSCEQNLNHDAMYWYRQDPGQGLRLIYYSQIVNDFQKGDIAEGYSVSREKKESFPLTVTSAQKNPTAFYLCASSMKTGKGQPQHFGDGTRLSIL.

V usage is TRBV2 and J usage is TRBJ2-7; 9 bases align to TRBD1. The CDR3 length is 17 residues. Unmatched junction bases numbered 14, after V lost 6 bases and J lost 2 bases. Germline-derived CDR1 and CDR2 are SNHLY and FYNNEI. CDR3 region: CASRRIGGGQGTYEQYF. The CDR3 DNA reads as TGTGCCAGCAGACGTATTGGGGGGGGACAGGGCACCTACGAGCAGTACTTC. The variable domain in full, with the rest retrieved from reference TRBV2 and TRBJ2-7, is EPEVTQTPSHQVTQMGQEVILRCVPISNHLYFYWYRQILGQKVEFLVSFYNNEISEKSEIFDDQFSVERPDGSNFTLKIRSTKLEDSAMYFCASRRIGGGQGTYEQYFGPGTRLTVT.

This clone occurred once. The chain couples TRBV4-1 to TRBJ2-7, with TRBD2 identical over 9 bases. After removal of 4 bases from V and 1 base from J, the junction contained 2 bases not matched to a gene. Germline CDR1 MGHRA, CDR2 YSYEKL. This CDR3 is 14 amino acids long. The CDR3 loop is CASSPSGRSYEQYF. Written as DNA, the CDR3 is TGCGCCAGCAGCCCCAGCGGGAGGTCCTACGAGCAGTACTTC.

The chain uses TRBV20-1 and TRBJ2-3; the D is unclear. V was trimmed by 5 bases and J by 7 bases, leaving 10 bases between them. In germline, CDR1 is DFQATT, CDR2 SNEGSKA (reference sequence). This CDR3 has 11 amino acids. The DNA of the CDR3 is TGCAGTGCTCCGAAGCTGTATACGCAGTATTTT. It specifies CSAPKLYTQYF.

The chain couples TRBV15 to TRBJ2-1; 10 bases fit TRBD2. This CDR3 is 15 amino acids long. Germline CDR1 is LNHNV and CDR2 is YYDKDF (reference sequence). The V and J ends lost 5 bases and 6 bases, in that order; junction bases with no gene match: 7. DNA of the CDR3: TGTGCCACCAGCGGAGGACTAGCGGAAACCAATGAGCAGTTCTTC. This gives the protein CATSGGLAETNEQFF. The entire variable domain, with the rest obtained from reference TRBV15 and TRBJ2-1, is as follows: DAMVIQNPRYQVTQFGKPVTLSCSQTLNHNVMYWYQQKSSQAPKLLFHYYDKDFNNEADTPDNFQSRRPNTSFCFLDIRSPGLGDTAMYLCATSGGLAETNEQFFGPGTRLTVL.

This clone has just a few counts. The chain employs TRBV7-8 and TRBJ2-3; weak D call: TRBD2 (5 bases). The CDR3 has 12 amino acids. Germline CDR1 is SGHVS and CDR2 is FQNEAQ. Trimming left V 6 bases short and J 6 bases short, with 10 bases between. CDR3 DNA sequence: TGTGCCAGCAGTACTACTAGGGATACGCAGTATTTT. Amino acids: CASSTTRDTQYF.

This rearrangement joins TRBV18 to TRBJ1-2, with D possibly matching TRBD1 (5 bases). The CDR3 extends over 16 amino acids. The germline gives CDR1 KGHSH, CDR2 LQKENI. The V end lost 3 bases, the J end lost 1 base, and 15 bases lay between the germline ends. CDR3 DNA: TGTGCCAGCTCACCCAGGGAAACCGATTTTAACTATGGCTACACCTTC. Its protein is CASSPRETDFNYGYTF.

V gene TRBV6-1 combines with J gene TRBJ2-7; the D is unclear. The germline V and J ends were trimmed by 2 bases and 3 bases, with 14 bases remaining between them. The CDR3 length is 15 residues. CDR1 is MNHNS, CDR2 SASEGT, per germline. The CDR3 coding sequence is TGTGCCAGCAGTGAATTCCGGGTACCAGACTACGAGCAGTACTTC. Amino acids: CASSEFRVPDYEQYF.

The chain employs TRBV30 and TRBJ1-1; D is undetermined. CDR1 is GTSNPN and CDR2 is SVGIG in the germline V gene (reference sequence). Trimming removed 0 bases at V and 7 bases at J, with 12 bases between. The CDR3 has 13 residues. CDR3 DNA: TGTGCCTGGAGTGTGCTTACGACTCGTGAAGCTTTCTTT. The encoded protein is CAWSVLTTREAFF.

This clone was detected a few times. This chain uses TRBV6-7 with TRBJ2-5, with D possibly being TRBD1 (6 bases). TRBV6-7 is placed among ORFs of uncertain function. V lost 2 bases and J 2 bases, leaving 18 bases between the germline ends. The CDR3 totals 17 residues. The CDR3 spells CASSYPWTVKIQETQYF. CDR3 in DNA: TGTGCCAGCAGTTACCCCTGGACAGTAAAGATACAAGAGACCCAGTACTTC.

The chain uses TRBV27 and TRBJ2-3; 12 positions agree with TRBD2. The CDR3 is made up of 16 amino acids. Losses at the gene ends were 4 bases for V and 3 bases for J; bases not matched to a gene: 5. The germline gives CDR1 MNHEY, CDR2 SMNVEV (reference sequence). For the CDR3, the DNA is TGTGCCAGCAGTTCTCGACTAGCGGGAGCAACAGATACGCAGTATTTT. Translated, it gives CASSSRLAGATDTQYF.

This chain links TRBV6-6 with TRBJ1-1, with 7 nucleotides matching TRBD1. Germline V lookup: CDR1 MNHNY, CDR2 SVGAGI (reference sequence). With V trimmed by 5 bases and J by 4 bases, 10 bases remained unmatched. The CDR3 is made up of 15 amino acids. The CDR3 nucleotides read TGTGCCAGCAGTCGACAACAGGGGCCGGGCACTGAAGCTTTCTTT. This gives the protein CASSRQQGPGTEAFF.

The rearrangement uses TRBV6-5 and TRBJ1-1, with 9 bases lining up with TRBD1. With 2 bases clipped from V and 10 bases from J, the junction kept 8 bases outside the gene matches. Germline V gene sequence: CDR1 MNHEY, CDR2 SVGAGI. The CDR3 consists of 14 residues. The CDR3 DNA is TGTGCCAGCAGTTACCAGCCGGGACAGGGACGAGCTTTCTTT. This translates into CASSYQPGQGRAFF.

The chain carries TRBV5-1 and TRBJ1-6; 8 bases fit TRBD1. The ends lost 0 bases at V and 10 bases at J; junction bases unmatched: 21. CDR3 size: 20 residues. CDR1 and CDR2 from the germline V gene are SGHRS and YFSETQ. The CDR3 nucleotides read TGCGCCAGCAGCTTGGGGGTGAGGGCTGAACAGGGGGAAAGAGGATCACCCCTCCACTTT. Its protein is CASSLGVRAEQGERGSPLHF.